This TCR beta chain was identified during a study of response to subunit inactivated influenza vaccine. Findings and limits, study-wide: New T cells are recruited in small numbers by each seasonal influenza vaccination, according to the authors' suggestion.

This clonotype was found many times. The antigen remains unidentified. There are 15 residues in the CDR3. V shed 1 base and J 2 bases; nucleotides not matched to a gene: 5. Germline CDR1 and CDR2: SGHVS and FNYEAQ. Each CDR3 protein gets one entry after TCRdb re-called the RT-PCR reads with MiXCR. The sample records roughly 630,000 distinct CDR3 sequences, 12% to 15% being singletons. The sequencing used PBMCs from blood, collected approximately 15 days before vaccination. This receptor was identified in a man between 50 and 59 years old who received an inactivated influenza vaccine. This sequence joins TRBV7-6 and TRBJ2-7; 7 bases agree with TRBD2. Here the CDR3 reads CASSLGISGTYEQYF. The CDR3 coding sequence is TGTGCCAGCAGCTTAGGCATCAGCGGGACCTACGAGCAGTACTTC.